These 17 T cell receptor beta chains originate from one sample sequenced in a study of blood T cell repertoires in COVID-19. Profiled with immunoSEQ multiplex PCR; TCRdb holds only in-frame clones, not every one. The data contain more than 65,000 clones, 87% of them singletons. The specimen sequenced was peripheral blood. The receptor source for this set is a man aged 60-69 years with acute or convalescent COVID-19.

V is TRBV4-3 and J is TRBJ2-3; 10 bases agree with TRBD2. With V trimmed by 0 bases and J by 1 base, 7 bases remained unmatched. Germline lookup yields CDR1 LGHNA and CDR2 YSLEER. The CDR3 covers 18 residues. CDR3 coding DNA: TGCGCCAGCAGCCAAGATTGGGCTAGCGGGGGCCGCACAGATACGCAGTATTTT. Translated, it gives CASSQDWASGGRTDTQYF.

The V gene is TRBV11-2, the J gene TRBJ1-2, with TRBD1 as a possible D gene (6 bases). Per the germline V gene, CDR1 is SGHAT and CDR2 is FQNNGV. V lost 5 bases and J 2 bases, leaving 12 bases between the germline ends. The CDR3 contains 14 residues. The CDR3 region has the DNA TGTGCCAGCAGCCCCATGCAGGGGAACTATGGCTACACCTTC. Residues: CASSPMQGNYGYTF.

The chain links TRBV9 to TRBJ2-2, with D possibly being TRBD1 (5 bases). The CDR3 has 15 amino acids. The V gene's germline CDR1 is SGDLS and CDR2 YYNGEE. With 0 bases removed from V and 8 bases from J, the gap between germline ends came to 14 bases. CDR3 sequence reads: CASSVGDGAEGELFF. CDR3 coding DNA: TGTGCCAGCAGCGTAGGAGATGGGGCCGAGGGGGAGCTGTTTTTT.

This chain uses TRBV30 with TRBJ1-6, with unresolved D. The CDR3 length is 16 residues. The V end was cut by 0 bases, the J end by 7 bases, with 16 bases between. CDR1 and CDR2 from the germline V gene are GTSNPN and SVGIG (reference sequence). The CDR3 here is CAWSVGTSPRNSPLHF. The CDR3 DNA follows: TGTGCCTGGAGTGTTGGAACTAGTCCCCGGAATTCACCCCTCCACTTT. Using reference TRBV30 and TRBJ1-6 for the parts outside the CDR3, the full variable domain is SQTIHQWPATLVQPVGSPLSLECTVEGTSNPNLYWYRQAAGRGLQLLFYSVGIGQISSEVPQNLSASRPQDRQFILSSKKLLLSDSGFYLCAWSVGTSPRNSPLHFGNGTRLTVT.

The rearrangement uses TRBV13 and TRBJ2-1; TRBD2 matches at 13 bases. This CDR3 has 19 residues. In germline, CDR1 is PRHDT, CDR2 FYEKMQ (reference sequence). V shed 3 bases and J 0 bases; nucleotides not matched to a gene: 8. The CDR3 region has the DNA TGTGCCAGCAGCTTTAGGACTAGCGGGGGCTCGAGCTCCTACAATGAGCAGTTCTTC. Amino acids: CASSFRTSGGSSSYNEQFF.

In this sample, this clone turned up once. J is TRBJ2-2 and V is TRBV19; D is unclear. The CDR3 runs to 16 residues. CDR1 LNHDA and CDR2 SQIVND come from the germline V gene (reference sequence). The V end lost 4 bases, the J end lost 2 bases, and 14 bases lay between the germline ends. The CDR3 spells CASSTQQRANTGELFF. DNA for the CDR3: TGTGCCAGTAGTACCCAACAGAGAGCTAACACCGGGGAGCTGTTTTTT.

The V call is TRBV2, the J call TRBJ2-3; no reliable D call. Deletions cut 6 bases from V and 2 bases from J, with 9 bases between. Germline V gene sequence: CDR1 SNHLY, CDR2 FYNNEI. The CDR3 runs 13 residues. The CDR3 region has the DNA TGTGCCAGCAGCCTATTGTTCACAGATACGCAGTATTTT. Protein: CASSLLFTDTQYF. Full variable domain (remainder filled in from reference TRBV2 and TRBJ2-3): EPEVTQTPSHQVTQMGQEVILRCVPISNHLYFYWYRQILGQKVEFLVSFYNNEISEKSEIFDDQFSVERPDGSNFTLKIRSTKLEDSAMYFCASSLLFTDTQYFGPGTRLTVL.

V usage is TRBV10-3 and J usage is TRBJ2-7; 8 bases match TRBD1. CDR3 length: 14 amino acids. V lost 4 bases to trimming and J lost 5 bases; unmatched junction nucleotides: 7. Germline assignment: CDR1 ENHRY and CDR2 SYGVKD. The CDR3 DNA is TGTGCCATCAGTGGAACAGGGGGTCTCGACGAGCAGTACTTC. Its translation: CAISGTGGLDEQYF.

The chain couples TRBV6-6 to TRBJ1-5, with D unclear. The CDR3 sequence is 15 residues long. Germline V gives CDR1 MNHNY, CDR2 SVGAGI (reference sequence). Trimming removed 2 bases at V and 2 bases at J, with 10 bases between. The CDR3 bases are TGTGCCAGCAGTTACCGGGTGGTAGGCAATCAGCCCCAGCATTTT. It codes for CASSYRVVGNQPQHF.

The V gene is TRBV21-1, the J gene TRBJ1-5. TRBV21-1 is designated a pseudogene. This CDR3 region has 15 residues. The CDR3 sequence is CASSNLSHSNQPQHF. CDR3 coding DNA: TGTGCCAGCAGCAACCTGAGTCATAGCAATCAGCCCCAGCATTTT.

The chain couples TRBV2 to TRBJ1-2; the match to TRBD1 covers 8 bases. Per the germline V gene, CDR1 is SNHLY and CDR2 is FYNNEI. With V trimmed by 4 bases and J by 4 bases, 5 bases remained unmatched. The CDR3 is made up of 14 amino acids. CDR3 region: CASSGTGNLYGYTF. The CDR3 nucleotides read TGTGCCAGCAGTGGGACAGGGAATCTCTATGGCTACACCTTC. Together with reference TRBV2 and TRBJ1-2, the CDR3 gives the full variable domain: EPEVTQTPSHQVTQMGQEVILRCVPISNHLYFYWYRQILGQKVEFLVSFYNNEISEKSEIFDDQFSVERPDGSNFTLKIRSTKLEDSAMYFCASSGTGNLYGYTFGSGTRLTVV.

The chain is built from TRBV19 and TRBJ1-5; weak D call: TRBD1 (5 bases). The germline V gene has CDR1 LNHDA and CDR2 SQIVND (reference sequence). This CDR3 contains 15 residues. V lost 8 bases and J lost 2, with 16 bases in between. This chain's CDR3 is CASGGDPMGNQPQHF. The CDR3 DNA sequence: TGTGCCAGTGGGGGGGACCCGATGGGCAATCAGCCCCAGCATTTT.

The chain joins TRBV12-3 or TRBV12-4 to TRBJ1-6; D not certain. Trimming took off 3 bases at V and 8 bases at J, with 8 bases between the two ends. The CDR3 has 13 amino acids. CDR3 protein: CASSFGVDSPLHF. CDR3 DNA sequence: TGTGCCAGCAGTTTCGGGGTAGATTCACCCCTCCACTTT.

This clone has a single count. V is TRBV7-2 and J is TRBJ2-1; TRBD2 aligns across 9 bases. The V and J ends lost 0 bases and 0 bases, in that order; junction bases with no gene match: 3. The CDR3 is made up of 17 amino acids. Germline V gene sequence: CDR1 SGHTA, CDR2 FQGNSA. The CDR3 DNA reads TGTGCCAGCAGCTTAGCTAGCGGGGGACTCTCCTACAATGAGCAGTTCTTC. It encodes CASSLASGGLSYNEQFF.

This chain uses TRBV6-4 with TRBJ1-5; 7 bases line up with TRBD1. V shed 0 bases, J shed 5 bases, and the junction held 7 bases outside the gene matches. There are 16 residues in the CDR3. Germline CDR1 and CDR2: MRHNA and SNTAGT. CDR3 protein: CASSDSKGDRDQPQHF. The CDR3 nucleotides read TGTGCCAGCAGTGACTCGAAAGGGGACAGAGATCAGCCCCAGCATTTT.

The chain recombines TRBV7-6 with TRBJ2-1; 13 bases are shared with TRBD2. CDR1 is SGHVS and CDR2 is FNYEAQ in the germline V gene. J lost 7 bases, V lost 4 bases, and 7 bases had no gene match. This CDR3 contains 16 residues. CDR3 loop: CASSSTGLAGQNEQFF. DNA for the CDR3: TGTGCCAGCAGCTCTACGGGACTAGCGGGGCAGAATGAGCAGTTCTTC.

The CDR3 region has the DNA TGTGCCAGCAGCTTAGATGATCTGTCGGACAGGGACTATGGCTACACCTTC. This sequence encodes CASSLDDLSDRDYGYTF. This chain links TRBV13 with TRBJ1-2; 8 bases match TRBD1. The CDR3 runs to 17 residues. Germline V gene sequence: CDR1 PRHDT, CDR2 FYEKMQ (reference sequence). V shed 1 base, J shed 3 bases, and the junction held 10 bases outside the gene matches.